The rows below give T cell receptor beta chains drawn from one sample of a study of blood T cell repertoires in COVID-19. The repertoire was sequenced with immunoSEQ multiplex PCR; TCRdb's copy has only in-frame clones and lacks some. The sample lists approximately 390,000 clones, roughly 88% occurring once. Sequencing used PBMCs or T cells enriched from blood (not recorded which). The receptors originated from a woman between 40 and 50 years old with acute COVID-19. CDR3s include the opening cysteine and the closing phenylalanine or tryptophan. The order of the fields is clone size, V gene, D gene, J gene, CDR3 protein, CDR3 DNA. A D gene is named only where the DNA matches it firmly. The size entry is marked missing in some rows and otherwise reads once, few, many or a size class.

clone_size: .
v_call: TRBV15
d_call: TRBD1
j_call: TRBJ1-1
cdr3_aa: CATSSGTGFPEAFF
cdr3_nt: TGTGCCACCAGTTCCGGGACAGGATTCCCTGAAGCTTTCTTT

clone_size: .
v_call: TRBV2
d_call: TRBD1
j_call: TRBJ1-6
cdr3_aa: CASRSGTGVYNSPLHF
cdr3_nt: TGTGCCAGCAGGTCCGGGACAGGGGTATATAATTCACCCCTCCACTTT

clone_size: few
v_call: TRBV9
d_call: .
j_call: TRBJ2-7
cdr3_aa: CASSVDHRESEQYF
cdr3_nt: TGTGCCAGCAGCGTAGACCACAGGGAATCCGAGCAGTACTTC

clone_size: .
v_call: TRBV19
d_call: TRBD1
j_call: TRBJ1-5
cdr3_aa: CASSNDRAYSNQPQHF
cdr3_nt: TGTGCCAGTAGTAACGACAGGGCCTATAGCAATCAGCCCCAGCATTTT

clone_size: .
v_call: TRBV5-1
d_call: .
j_call: TRBJ1-2
cdr3_aa: CASRVEVSSYGYTF
cdr3_nt: TGCGCCAGCAGGGTTGAGGTTTCCTCATATGGCTACACCTTC

clone_size: .
v_call: TRBV5-6
d_call: .
j_call: TRBJ2-7
cdr3_aa: CASSSALEGAYEQYF
cdr3_nt: TGTGCCAGCAGCTCCGCTCTCGAAGGGGCCTACGAGCAGTACTTC

clone_size: .
v_call: TRBV21-1
d_call: .
j_call: TRBJ1-5
cdr3_aa: CASSKGDKDQPQHF
cdr3_nt: TGTGCCAGCAGCAAAGGGGACAAAGATCAGCCCCAGCATTTT

clone_size: .
v_call: TRBV29-1
d_call: TRBD1
j_call: TRBJ1-1
cdr3_aa: CSGETGGNTEAFF
cdr3_nt: TGCAGCGGGGAGACAGGGGGCAACACTGAAGCTTTCTTT

clone_size: once
v_call: TRBV12-3/TRBV12-4
d_call: TRBD2
j_call: TRBJ2-7
cdr3_aa: CASTLGGNEQYF
cdr3_nt: TGTGCCAGCACCCTGGGAGGGAACGAGCAGTACTTC

clone_size: .
v_call: TRBV7-9
d_call: TRBD2
j_call: TRBJ2-5
cdr3_aa: CASHPGGNQETQYF
cdr3_nt: TGTGCCAGCCATCCGGGGGGGAACCAAGAGACCCAGTACTTC

clone_size: .
v_call: TRBV5-1
d_call: .
j_call: TRBJ2-7
cdr3_aa: CASSPRTGDYEQYF
cdr3_nt: TGCGCCAGCAGCCCCAGAACGGGGGACTACGAGCAGTACTTC

clone_size: .
v_call: TRBV19
d_call: .
j_call: TRBJ2-1
cdr3_aa: CASSDRSSYNEQFF
cdr3_nt: TGTGCCAGTAGCGACAGGAGCTCCTACAATGAGCAGTTCTTC

clone_size: .
v_call: TRBV3-1/TRBV3-2
d_call: .
j_call: TRBJ2-5
cdr3_aa: CASSPRDLQETQYF
cdr3_nt: TGTGCCAGCAGCCCTAGGGACTTGCAAGAGACCCAGTACTTC

clone_size: .
v_call: TRBV2
d_call: TRBD1
j_call: TRBJ1-2
cdr3_aa: CASPTGSDYGYTF
cdr3_nt: TGTGCCAGCCCGACAGGGTCTGACTATGGCTACACCTTC

clone_size: .
v_call: TRBV7-9
d_call: TRBD1
j_call: TRBJ1-5
cdr3_aa: CASSAPGTGNQPQHF
cdr3_nt: TGTGCCAGCAGCGCTCCCGGGACAGGTAATCAGCCCCAGCATTTT

clone_size: few
v_call: TRBV2
d_call: .
j_call: TRBJ1-1
cdr3_aa: CASSGATIGGEAFF
cdr3_nt: TGTGCCAGCAGTGGAGCCACCATCGGGGGTGAAGCTTTCTTT

clone_size: .
v_call: TRBV13
d_call: .
j_call: TRBJ2-1
cdr3_aa: CASSPPDSSSYNEQFF
cdr3_nt: TGTGCCAGCAGCCCGCCGGACAGCAGCTCCTACAATGAGCAGTTCTTC

clone_size: .
v_call: TRBV5-6
d_call: .
j_call: TRBJ2-2
cdr3_aa: CASSWGSSLRLRELFF
cdr3_nt: TGTGCCAGCAGCTGGGGTTCTAGCTTAAGGCTCCGGGAGCTGTTTTTT

clone_size: .
v_call: TRBV5-1
d_call: .
j_call: TRBJ2-3
cdr3_aa: CASSLGGPDTQYF
cdr3_nt: TGCGCCAGCAGCTTGGGGGGCCCGGATACGCAGTATTTT

clone_size: .
v_call: TRBV10-3
d_call: .
j_call: TRBJ1-3
cdr3_aa: CAITPGGGLENTIYF
cdr3_nt: TGTGCCATCACCCCCGGGGGGGGACTTGAAAACACCATATATTTT

clone_size: once
v_call: TRBV29-1
d_call: .
j_call: TRBJ1-1
cdr3_aa: CSTSNGVNTEAFF
cdr3_nt: TGCAGCACAAGTAACGGGGTCAACACTGAAGCTTTCTTT

clone_size: .
v_call: TRBV19
d_call: .
j_call: TRBJ2-1
cdr3_aa: CASTEGGGTYNEQFF
cdr3_nt: TGTGCCAGTACCGAAGGGGGGGGAACCTACAATGAGCAGTTCTTC

clone_size: .
v_call: TRBV5-1
d_call: TRBD1
j_call: TRBJ2-7
cdr3_aa: CASSPRQGSSYEQYF
cdr3_nt: TGCGCCAGCAGCCCCAGACAGGGCAGCTCCTACGAGCAGTACTTC

clone_size: .
v_call: TRBV29-1
d_call: TRBD1
j_call: TRBJ1-2
cdr3_aa: CSVGKGQGAGYTF
cdr3_nt: TGCAGCGTAGGAAAGGGACAGGGTGCCGGCTACACCTTC

clone_size: .
v_call: TRBV27
d_call: .
j_call: TRBJ1-2
cdr3_aa: CASSFRGAYGYTF
cdr3_nt: TGTGCCAGCAGTTTTCGGGGGGCCTATGGCTACACCTTC

clone_size: .
v_call: TRBV5-1
d_call: .
j_call: TRBJ1-2
cdr3_aa: CASSSTGTNYGYTF
cdr3_nt: TGCGCCAGCAGCTCAACAGGGACTAACTATGGCTACACCTTC

clone_size: .
v_call: TRBV12-3/TRBV12-4
d_call: TRBD1
j_call: TRBJ1-4
cdr3_aa: CASRDRVGEKLFF
cdr3_nt: TGTGCCAGCAGGGACAGGGTTGGAGAAAAACTGTTTTTT

clone_size: .
v_call: TRBV10-3
d_call: .
j_call: TRBJ2-7
cdr3_aa: CAISESADYLGEQYF
cdr3_nt: TGTGCCATCAGTGAGTCGGCGGATTATTTAGGCGAGCAGTACTTC

clone_size: .
v_call: TRBV5-4
d_call: .
j_call: TRBJ2-1
cdr3_aa: CASSLEHNEQFF
cdr3_nt: TGTGCCAGCAGCTTGGAGCACAATGAGCAGTTCTTC

clone_size: .
v_call: TRBV5-4
d_call: .
j_call: TRBJ1-2
cdr3_aa: CASSFSGTNNYGYTF
cdr3_nt: TGTGCCAGCAGCTTTTCGGGGACTAATAACTATGGCTACACCTTC

clone_size: .
v_call: TRBV4-1
d_call: TRBD1
j_call: TRBJ2-5
cdr3_aa: CASRSPGQGARETQYF
cdr3_nt: TGCGCCAGCAGAAGTCCGGGACAGGGGGCGCGGGAGACCCAGTACTTC

clone_size: .
v_call: TRBV4-1
d_call: .
j_call: TRBJ2-2
cdr3_aa: CASSTPGRPNTGELFF
cdr3_nt: TGCGCCAGCAGCACCCCCGGCAGGCCGAACACCGGGGAGCTGTTTTTT

clone_size: .
v_call: TRBV6-5
d_call: .
j_call: TRBJ1-1
cdr3_aa: CASRGKAGVGTEAFF
cdr3_nt: TGTGCCAGCAGGGGGAAGGCAGGGGTTGGAACTGAAGCTTTCTTT

clone_size: .
v_call: TRBV5-4
d_call: TRBD1
j_call: TRBJ2-1
cdr3_aa: CASSTRQGAEQFF
cdr3_nt: TGTGCCAGCAGCACCAGACAGGGGGCTGAACAGTTCTTC

clone_size: .
v_call: TRBV5-1
d_call: TRBD1
j_call: TRBJ2-4
cdr3_aa: CASREQGSKNIQYF
cdr3_nt: TGCGCCAGCAGGGAACAGGGGAGCAAAAACATTCAGTACTTC

clone_size: .
v_call: TRBV15
d_call: TRBD1
j_call: TRBJ1-1
cdr3_aa: CATSRDGQVMNTEAFF
cdr3_nt: TGTGCCACCAGCAGAGATGGACAGGTGATGAACACTGAAGCTTTCTTT

clone_size: once
v_call: TRBV30
d_call: .
j_call: TRBJ1-1
cdr3_aa: CAWRKRGDTEAFF
cdr3_nt: TGTGCCTGGAGAAAGCGGGGGGACACTGAAGCTTTCTTT

clone_size: once
v_call: TRBV18
d_call: TRBD1
j_call: TRBJ1-1
cdr3_aa: CASSRGQGANTEAFF
cdr3_nt: TGTGCCAGCTCACGGGGACAGGGGGCGAACACTGAAGCTTTCTTT

clone_size: once
v_call: TRBV11-2
d_call: .
j_call: TRBJ1-1
cdr3_aa: CASSLAGVSEAFF
cdr3_nt: TGTGCCAGCAGCTTAGCTGGTGTGAGTGAAGCTTTCTTT

clone_size: .
v_call: TRBV30
d_call: .
j_call: TRBJ1-1
cdr3_aa: CAWSGRVDTEAFF
cdr3_nt: TGTGCCTGGAGTGGCAGGGTGGACACTGAAGCTTTCTTT

clone_size: .
v_call: TRBV5-1
d_call: TRBD2
j_call: TRBJ2-3
cdr3_aa: CASSLGSGGYTSTDTQYF
cdr3_nt: TGCGCCAGCAGCTTGGGTAGCGGGGGGTATACTAGCACAGATACGCAGTATTTT

clone_size: .
v_call: TRBV15
d_call: .
j_call: TRBJ1-2
cdr3_aa: CATSRDIRRGSNYGYTF
cdr3_nt: TGTGCCACCAGCAGAGATATTAGAAGGGGGAGTAACTATGGCTACACCTTC

clone_size: .
v_call: TRBV6-5
d_call: .
j_call: TRBJ1-2
cdr3_aa: CASSYPPEGLAF
cdr3_nt: TGTGCCAGCAGTTACCCCCCGGAGGGGCTCGCCTTC

clone_size: .
v_call: TRBV6-5
d_call: TRBD2
j_call: TRBJ2-3
cdr3_aa: CASSYDGLAADTQYF
cdr3_nt: TGTGCCAGCAGTTACGACGGACTAGCGGCAGATACGCAGTATTTT

clone_size: .
v_call: TRBV5-4
d_call: TRBD1
j_call: TRBJ2-7
cdr3_aa: CATLQQGARNEQYF
cdr3_nt: TGTGCCACCCTCCAGCAGGGGGCTAGAAACGAGCAGTACTTC

clone_size: .
v_call: TRBV28
d_call: TRBD2
j_call: TRBJ2-2
cdr3_aa: CASRSTSGGGYTGELFF
cdr3_nt: TGTGCCAGCAGGTCGACTAGCGGGGGGGGTTACACCGGGGAGCTGTTTTTT

clone_size: .
v_call: TRBV5-1
d_call: .
j_call: TRBJ2-3
cdr3_aa: CASSPGTQGEADTQYF
cdr3_nt: TGCGCCAGCAGTCCCGGGACCCAGGGGGAGGCAGATACGCAGTATTTT

clone_size: .
v_call: TRBV27
d_call: .
j_call: TRBJ1-2
cdr3_aa: CASSFSVRAPYGYTF
cdr3_nt: TGTGCCAGCAGTTTTTCTGTGAGGGCTCCCTATGGCTACACCTTC

clone_size: .
v_call: TRBV6-1
d_call: TRBD1
j_call: TRBJ1-5
cdr3_aa: CASSDPLWTGDQPQHF
cdr3_nt: TGTGCCAGCAGTGACCCCTTGTGGACAGGGGATCAGCCCCAGCATTTT

clone_size: .
v_call: TRBV11-2
d_call: TRBD2
j_call: TRBJ2-3
cdr3_aa: CASSSVAGPLTDTQYF
cdr3_nt: TGTGCCAGCAGCTCCGTAGCGGGACCACTCACAGATACGCAGTATTTT